This T cell receptor beta chain emerged from a study of OX40 agonist ivuxolimab in advanced cancers. Notes on this clone: Its antigen is undetermined.

Germline-derived CDR1 and CDR2 are LNHDA and SQIVND (reference sequence). The CDR3 has 15 amino acids. Trimming left V 3 bases short and J 0 bases short, with 9 bases between. Broader study findings: Among the nonresponders, some also had low normalized T-cell clonal expansion. The mean number of expanded clones was higher in CD8+ T cells than in CD4+.

Clones were sequenced by immunoSEQ multiplex PCR, and TCRdb holds only the in-frame ones, with some missing. The sample has tens of thousands of clones, around 84% seen once. The sample consisted of CD4+ or CD8+ T cells sorted from blood, taken in a trial of the OX40 agonist ivuxolimab. The genes are TRBV19 and TRBJ1-3; D uncertain. The clonotype comes from an adult with an advanced solid tumor such as melanoma, head and neck, liver or kidney cancer. The CDR3 loop reads CASSMAFDSGNTIYF. The DNA for the CDR3 is TGTGCCAGTAGTATGGCATTTGACTCTGGAAACACCATATATTTT. Filled out from reference TRBV19 and TRBJ1-3, the complete variable domain reads DGGITQSPKYLFRKEGQNVTLSCEQNLNHDAMYWYRQDPGQGLRLIYYSQIVNDFQKGDIAEGYSVSREKKESFPLTVTSAQKNPTAFYLCASSMAFDSGNTIYFGEGSWLTVV.